This TCR beta chain appears in the sequencing data of a study of cytomegalovirus exposure and HLA in healthy donors. Both 60 Vbeta primers and 13 Jbeta primers went into the PCR. In the authors' methods: The count from a later analysis was some 76 million unique TCR beta chains, roughly 11 million of them shared. Sequencing used immunoSEQ multiplex PCR; TCRdb keeps in-frame clones, though not all of them. V, J and clone size reflect that table, while D and trimming were determined from the DNA. The sample records fewer than 200,000 clones, approximately 81% being singletons. Turning to this clone: Its matching antigen is unknown.

General observations from the study: It was reported that the classifier diagnosed cytomegalovirus status with high specificity and sensitivity in both the original and validation cohorts. DRB1 had the most TCR associations and HLA-C the fewest, a later analysis found, with rates varying by HLA locus.

V was clipped by 0 bases and J by 5 bases; unmatched bases: 6. This CDR3 region has 16 residues. The germline CDR1 and CDR2 sequences are SGHNT and YYREEE (reference sequence). Sequencing was carried out using PBMCs. The rearrangement uses TRBV5-4 and TRBJ2-1, with 9 bases fitting TRBD2. The receptor comes from a woman between 18 and 29 years old in good health and CMV-seronegative. CDR3 loop: CASSLASGRPDNEQFF. The DNA for the CDR3 is TGTGCCAGCAGCTTGGCCAGCGGGAGGCCCGACAATGAGCAGTTCTTC. Filled out from reference TRBV5-4 and TRBJ2-1, the complete variable domain reads ETGVTQSPTHLIKTRGQQVTLRCSSQSGHNTVSWYQQALGQGPQFIFQYYREEENGRGNFPPRFSGLQFPNYSSELNVNALELDDSALYLCASSLASGRPDNEQFFGPGTRLTVL.